This record covers a single T cell receptor beta chain. This entry comes from a study of Ad26.COV2.S vaccination and SARS-CoV-2 variants. Looking at the study overall: Participants got Ad26.COV2.S intramuscularly, once or twice 56 days apart.

The CDR3 loop spans 14 amino acids. Germline values: CDR1 MNHEY, CDR2 SMNVEV (reference sequence). Trimming shortened V by 4 bases and J by 3 bases, and 13 bases separated the two germline ends. Libraries were prepared by immunoSEQ multiplex PCR; TCRdb keeps only in-frame clonotypes and omits some of them. The table lists around 300,000 clones, 75% to 90% of them singletons. Indicated treatment: around 19 received Ad26.COV2.S at low or high dose, single or two shots; roughly five received placebo; per-sample allocation not given. The investigators took samples on day 63 after the first vaccine or placebo injection. Boston hosted the donor, who was an adult aged 18-55 years.

V and J are TRBV27 and TRBJ2-7; D perhaps matches TRBD2 (5 bases). The sequencing here drew on peripheral blood, taken in a trial of Ad26.COV2.S vaccine versus placebo. This receptor was identified in a person aged 18-65 years who received the Ad26.COV2.S COVID-19 vaccine or a placebo. CDR3 amino acids: CASSSGLSNYEQYF. The CDR3 DNA sequence: TGTGCCAGCAGTTCAGGACTCTCTAACTACGAGCAGTACTTC.